This is a list of T cell receptor beta chains from one sample in a study of cytomegalovirus exposure and HLA in healthy donors. Sequencing was performed with immunoSEQ multiplex PCR; in TCRdb, only in-frame clones are kept and a portion is missing. Found here are about 160,000 clones, 65% to 90% of them singletons; the top ten hold approximately 2%. Sequenced sample: PBMCs. These receptors were obtained from a woman in her late teens or twenties in good health and CMV-seronegative. The conserved cysteine and the conserved F or W are not part of the CDR3 here.

j_gene,len,v_gene,CDR3aa
TRBJ1-1,11,TRBV4-3,ASSPSLYTEAF
TRBJ1-2,13,TRBV5-1,ASSISTGPAYGYT
TRBJ2-2,11,TRBV7-8,ASSFTRAGELF
TRBJ2-7,13,TRBV6-1,ASSFGTGFHYEQY
TRBJ1-2,12,TRBV7-2,ASALDRGNYGYT
TRBJ2-1,14,TRBV5-3,ARMLLEDYTYNEQF
TRBJ1-5,12,TRBV5-1,ASSLNGDNQPQH
TRBJ2-7,12,TRBV27,ASSLGPWRGEQY
TRBJ2-5,13,TRBV4-1,ASSQDPQGWETQY
TRBJ1-1,14,TRBV4-3,ASSQDITDLPFAAF
TRBJ1-3,13,TRBV18,ASSPQQGRADTIY
TRBJ2-1,11,TRBV19,ASSSGRRNEQF
TRBJ2-2,13,TRBV19,ASSTSSGATGELF
TRBJ2-5,14,TRBV9,ASSIGPGTSHETQY
TRBJ2-7,11,TRBV13,ASSPMGRYEQY
TRBJ1-1,10,TRBV11-2,ATKRGNTEAF
TRBJ1-2,13,TRBV7-9,ASSFDGIQQDGYT
TRBJ2-1,13,TRBV6-5,ASSAGTGEYNEQF
TRBJ2-3,12,TRBV4-1,ASSLRMSTDTQY
TRBJ1-1,11,TRBV29-1,SVMTGGGTEAF
TRBJ2-3,10,TRBV11-2,ASSHNTDTQY
TRBJ2-3,14,TRBV4-1,ASSQEVAGDTDTQY
TRBJ2-7,12,TRBV4-2,ASSPSEGAYEQY
TRBJ1-3,13,TRBV18,ASSAQGFSGNTIY
TRBJ1-5,12,TRBV28,ASSSLLENQPQH
TRBJ1-1,14,TRBV12-5,ASGLLSGVGLAEAF
TRBJ1-6,14,TRBV19,ASSRRTRAVDSPLH
TRBJ2-3,14,TRBV7-2,ASTRRRLAGADTQY
TRBJ2-1,10,TRBV10-3,ATGQGANEQF
TRBJ2-7,14,TRBV5-4,ASSLDGRLSSYEQY
TRBJ1-5,13,TRBV9,ASSVDGDSNQPQH
TRBJ2-2,14,TRBV11-2,ASSVWRGPGTGELF
TRBJ1-5,13,TRBV6-1,ASRQGARGNQPQH
TRBJ1-1,11,TRBV10-2,ASSAQMNTEAF
TRBJ2-3,13,TRBV30,AWSVRSFSTDTQY
TRBJ1-4,14,TRBV19,ASSPVGSRTNEKLF
TRBJ1-4,12,TRBV6-1,ASTPGSSGEKLF
TRBJ2-7,11,TRBV7-2,ASSPGLLYEQY
TRBJ2-1,15,TRBV4-1,ASSQVAQDPSYNEQF
TRBJ2-2,14,TRBV7-9,ASSPPERAKTGELF
TRBJ1-1,7,TRBV21-1,GLLTEAF
TRBJ2-5,13,TRBV5-4,ASSLGRDSQETQY
TRBJ1-5,12,TRBV28,ASSLYRDHQPQH
TRBJ2-2,12,TRBV5-4,ASSTGTWGGELF
TRBJ1-2,12,TRBV6-5,ASSYQGQGDGYT
TRBJ1-1,12,TRBV5-1,ASSLGGANTEAF